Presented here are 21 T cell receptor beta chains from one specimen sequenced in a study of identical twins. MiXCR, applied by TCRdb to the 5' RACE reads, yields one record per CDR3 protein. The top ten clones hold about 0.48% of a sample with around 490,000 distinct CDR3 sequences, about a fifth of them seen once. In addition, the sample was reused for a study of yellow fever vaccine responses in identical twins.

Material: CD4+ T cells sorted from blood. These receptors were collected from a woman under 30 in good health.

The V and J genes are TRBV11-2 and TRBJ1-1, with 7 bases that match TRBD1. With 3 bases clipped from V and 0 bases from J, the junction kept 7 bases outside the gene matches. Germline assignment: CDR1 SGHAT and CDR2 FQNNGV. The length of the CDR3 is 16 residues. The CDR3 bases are TGTGCCAGCAGCTTGGGGGGACAGTTGATGAACACTGAAGCTTTCTTT. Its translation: CASSLGGQLMNTEAFF.

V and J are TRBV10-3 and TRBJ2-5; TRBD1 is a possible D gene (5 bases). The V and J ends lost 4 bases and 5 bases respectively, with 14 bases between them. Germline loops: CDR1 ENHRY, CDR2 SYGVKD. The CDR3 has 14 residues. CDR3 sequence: CAISGAQGGETQYF. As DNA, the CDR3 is TGTGCCATCAGTGGCGCCCAGGGCGGCGAGACCCAGTACTTC.

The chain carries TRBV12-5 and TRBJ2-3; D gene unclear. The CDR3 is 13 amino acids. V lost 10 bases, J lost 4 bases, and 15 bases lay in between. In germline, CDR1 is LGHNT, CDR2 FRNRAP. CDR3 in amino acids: CAITGQRPDTQYF. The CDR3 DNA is TGTGCTATCACTGGCCAGAGGCCAGATACGCAGTATTTT.

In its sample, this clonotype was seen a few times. The CDR3 coding sequence is TGTGCCAGCTCACCCTGGGAGGGGGCGAAGTACGAGCAGTACGTC. This gives the protein CASSPWEGAKYEQYV. The rearrangement links TRBV18 to TRBJ2-7; D may correspond to TRBD1 or TRBD2 (7 bases each). The germline V and J ends were trimmed by 3 bases and 4 bases, with 16 bases remaining between them. The germline gives CDR1 KGHSH, CDR2 LQKENI. This CDR3 has 15 amino acids.

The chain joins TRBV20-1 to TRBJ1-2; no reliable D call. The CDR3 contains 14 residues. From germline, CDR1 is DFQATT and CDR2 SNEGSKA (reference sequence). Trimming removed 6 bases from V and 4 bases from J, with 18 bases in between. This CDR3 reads CSAETRLEPYGYTF. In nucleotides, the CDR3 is TGCAGTGCCGAGACTCGATTGGAGCCCTATGGCTACACCTTC.

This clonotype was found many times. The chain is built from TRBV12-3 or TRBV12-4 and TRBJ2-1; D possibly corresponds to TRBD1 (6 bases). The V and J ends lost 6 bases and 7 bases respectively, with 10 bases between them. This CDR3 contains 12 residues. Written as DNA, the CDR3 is TGTGCCAGCAGCCTAACAGGGAATGAGCAGTTCTTC. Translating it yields CASSLTGNEQFF.

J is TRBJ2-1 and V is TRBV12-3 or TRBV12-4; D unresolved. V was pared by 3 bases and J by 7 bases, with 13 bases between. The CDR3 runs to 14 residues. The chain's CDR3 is CASSLAVLENEQFF. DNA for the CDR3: TGTGCCAGCAGTTTGGCCGTATTAGAGAATGAGCAGTTCTTC.

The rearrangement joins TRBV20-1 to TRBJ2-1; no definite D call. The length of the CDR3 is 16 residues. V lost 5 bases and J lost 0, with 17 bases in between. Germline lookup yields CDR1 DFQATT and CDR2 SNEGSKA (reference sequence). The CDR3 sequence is CSAPKKAGSSYNEQFF. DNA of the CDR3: TGCAGTGCTCCCAAAAAAGCCGGAAGCTCCTACAATGAGCAGTTCTTC.

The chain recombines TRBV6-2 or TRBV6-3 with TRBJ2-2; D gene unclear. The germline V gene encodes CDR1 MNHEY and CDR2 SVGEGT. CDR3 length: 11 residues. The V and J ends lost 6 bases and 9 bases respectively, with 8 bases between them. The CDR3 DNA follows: TGTGCCAGCAGAAATAGTCGGGAGCTGTTTTTT. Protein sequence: CASRNSRELFF.

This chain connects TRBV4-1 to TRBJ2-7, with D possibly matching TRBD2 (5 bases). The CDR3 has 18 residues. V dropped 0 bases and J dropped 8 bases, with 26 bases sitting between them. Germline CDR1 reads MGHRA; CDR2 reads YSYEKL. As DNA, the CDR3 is TGCGCCAGCAGCCAAGAAACCCCCCGAGCGGCCTACAAACACCAGCAGTACTTC. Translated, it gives CASSQETPRAAYKHQQYF.

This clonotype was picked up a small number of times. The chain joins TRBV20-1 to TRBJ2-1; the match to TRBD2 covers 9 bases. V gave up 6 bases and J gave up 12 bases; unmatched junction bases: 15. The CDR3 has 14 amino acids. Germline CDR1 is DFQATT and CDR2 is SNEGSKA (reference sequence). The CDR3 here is CSAPPGIAGGVQFF. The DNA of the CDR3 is TGCAGTGCCCCGCCCGGTATCGCGGGGGGGGTGCAGTTCTTC.

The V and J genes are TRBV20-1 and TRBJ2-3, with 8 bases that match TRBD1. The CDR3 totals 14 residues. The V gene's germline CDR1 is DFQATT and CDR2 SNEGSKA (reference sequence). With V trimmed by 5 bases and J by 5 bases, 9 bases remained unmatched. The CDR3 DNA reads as TGCAGTGCTCCAGACAGGGGCCGACTAGATACGCAGTATTTT. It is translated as CSAPDRGRLDTQYF.

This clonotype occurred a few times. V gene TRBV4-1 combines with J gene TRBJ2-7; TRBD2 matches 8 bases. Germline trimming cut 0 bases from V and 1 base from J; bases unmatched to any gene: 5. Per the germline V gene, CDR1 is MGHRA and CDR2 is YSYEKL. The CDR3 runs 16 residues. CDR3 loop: CASSQESGRFSYEQYF. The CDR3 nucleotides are TGCGCCAGCAGCCAAGAGAGCGGGAGATTTTCCTACGAGCAGTACTTC.

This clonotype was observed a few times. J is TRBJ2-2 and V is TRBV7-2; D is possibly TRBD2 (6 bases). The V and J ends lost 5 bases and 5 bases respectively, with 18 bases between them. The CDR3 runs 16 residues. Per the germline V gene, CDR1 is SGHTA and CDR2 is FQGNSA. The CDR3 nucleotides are TGTGCCAGCAGCCTTGATGTAGCGGTCATGACCGGGGAGCTGTTTTTT. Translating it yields CASSLDVAVMTGELFF.

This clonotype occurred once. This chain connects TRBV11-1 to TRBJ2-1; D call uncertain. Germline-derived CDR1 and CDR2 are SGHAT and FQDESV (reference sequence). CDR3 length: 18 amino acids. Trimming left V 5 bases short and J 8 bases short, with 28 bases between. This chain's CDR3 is CASSHVLGSGFLEYEQFF. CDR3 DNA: TGTGCCAGCAGCCACGTTTTGGGTTCGGGTTTCCTGGAGTATGAGCAGTTCTTC.

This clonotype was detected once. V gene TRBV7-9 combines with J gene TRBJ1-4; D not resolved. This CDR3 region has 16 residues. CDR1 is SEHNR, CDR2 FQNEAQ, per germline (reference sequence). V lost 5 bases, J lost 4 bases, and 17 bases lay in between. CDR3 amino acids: CASSPNHPGLNEKLFF. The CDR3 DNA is TGTGCCAGCAGCCCGAATCATCCGGGCCTTAATGAAAAACTGTTTTTT.

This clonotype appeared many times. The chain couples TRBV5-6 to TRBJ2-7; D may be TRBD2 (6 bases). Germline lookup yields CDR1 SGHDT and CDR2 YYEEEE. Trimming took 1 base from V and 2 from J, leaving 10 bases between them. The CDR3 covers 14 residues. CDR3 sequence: CASSLRRGAYEQYV. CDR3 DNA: TGTGCCAGCAGCTTGAGGAGGGGAGCCTACGAGCAGTACGTC.

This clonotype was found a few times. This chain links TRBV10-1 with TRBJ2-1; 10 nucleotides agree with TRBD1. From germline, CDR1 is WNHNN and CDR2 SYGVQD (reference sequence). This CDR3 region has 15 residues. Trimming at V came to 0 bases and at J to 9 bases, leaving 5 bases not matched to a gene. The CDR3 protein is CASSESGTGEREQFF. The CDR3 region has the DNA TGCGCCAGCAGTGAGTCCGGGACAGGGGAGCGTGAGCAGTTCTTC.

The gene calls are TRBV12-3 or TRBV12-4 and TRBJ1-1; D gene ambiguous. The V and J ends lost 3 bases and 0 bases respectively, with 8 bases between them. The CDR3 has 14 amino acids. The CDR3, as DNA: TGTGCCAGCAGTTTGAGCCAGATGAACACTGAAGCTTTCTTT. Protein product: CASSLSQMNTEAFF.

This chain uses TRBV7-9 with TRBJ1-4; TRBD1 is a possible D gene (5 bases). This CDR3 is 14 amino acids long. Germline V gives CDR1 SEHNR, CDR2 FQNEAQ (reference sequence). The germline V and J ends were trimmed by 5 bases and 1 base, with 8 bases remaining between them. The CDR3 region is CASSRDRTNEKLFF. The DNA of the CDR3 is TGTGCCAGCAGCCGAGACAGAACTAATGAAAAACTGTTTTTT.

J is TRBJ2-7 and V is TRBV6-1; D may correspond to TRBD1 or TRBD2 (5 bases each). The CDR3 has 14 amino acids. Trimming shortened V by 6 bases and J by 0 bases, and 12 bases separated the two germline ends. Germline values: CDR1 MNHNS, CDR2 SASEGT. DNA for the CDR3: TGTGCCAGCAGGGCCGGGACCTTCTCCTACGAGCAGTACTTC. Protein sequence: CASRAGTFSYEQYF.